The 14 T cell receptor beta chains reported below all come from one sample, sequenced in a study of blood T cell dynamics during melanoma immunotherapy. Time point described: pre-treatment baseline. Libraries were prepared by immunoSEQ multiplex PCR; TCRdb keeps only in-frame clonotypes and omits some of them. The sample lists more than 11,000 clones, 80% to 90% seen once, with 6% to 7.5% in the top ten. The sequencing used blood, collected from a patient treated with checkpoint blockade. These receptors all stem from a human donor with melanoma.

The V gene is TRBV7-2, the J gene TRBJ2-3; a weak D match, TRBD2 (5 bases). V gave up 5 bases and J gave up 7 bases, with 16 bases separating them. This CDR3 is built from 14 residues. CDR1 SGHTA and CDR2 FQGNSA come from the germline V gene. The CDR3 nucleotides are TGTGCCAGCAGCCCAGAGGGCCAACGTTATACGCAGTATTTT. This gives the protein CASSPEGQRYTQYF. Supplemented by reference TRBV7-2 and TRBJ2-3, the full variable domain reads GAGVSQSPSNKVTEKGKDVELRCDPISGHTALYWYRQSLGQGLEFLIYFQGNSAPDKSGLPSDRFSAERTGGSVSTLTIQRTQQEDSAVYLCASSPEGQRYTQYFGPGTRLTVL.

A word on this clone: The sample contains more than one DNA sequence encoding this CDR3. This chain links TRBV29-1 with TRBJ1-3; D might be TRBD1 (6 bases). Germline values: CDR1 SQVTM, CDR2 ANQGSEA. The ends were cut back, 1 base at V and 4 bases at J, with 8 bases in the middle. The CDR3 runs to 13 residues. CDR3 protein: CSVEGGGGNTIYF. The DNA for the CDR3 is TGCAGCGTTGAAGGGGGGGGCGGAAACACCATATATTTT.

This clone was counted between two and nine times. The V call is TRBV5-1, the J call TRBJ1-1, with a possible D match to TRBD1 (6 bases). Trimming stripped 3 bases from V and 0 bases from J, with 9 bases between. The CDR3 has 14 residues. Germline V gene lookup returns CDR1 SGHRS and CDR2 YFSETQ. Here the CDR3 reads CASSWTVLNTEAFF. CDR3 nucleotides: TGCGCCAGCAGCTGGACAGTCCTGAACACTGAAGCTTTCTTT.

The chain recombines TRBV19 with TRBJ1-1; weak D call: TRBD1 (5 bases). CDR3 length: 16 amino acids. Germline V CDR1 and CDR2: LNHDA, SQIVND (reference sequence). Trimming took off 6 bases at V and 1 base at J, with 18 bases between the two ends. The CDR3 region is CASRTGGAGGNTEAFF. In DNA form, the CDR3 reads TGTGCCAGTAGAACAGGAGGAGCTGGTGGGAACACTGAAGCTTTCTTT.

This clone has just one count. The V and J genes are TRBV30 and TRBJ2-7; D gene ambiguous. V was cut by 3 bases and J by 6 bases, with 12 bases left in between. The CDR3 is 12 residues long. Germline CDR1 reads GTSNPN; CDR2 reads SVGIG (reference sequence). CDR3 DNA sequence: TGTGCCTGGAGGAAGGGTATAGGCGAGCAGTACGTC. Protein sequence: CAWRKGIGEQYV.

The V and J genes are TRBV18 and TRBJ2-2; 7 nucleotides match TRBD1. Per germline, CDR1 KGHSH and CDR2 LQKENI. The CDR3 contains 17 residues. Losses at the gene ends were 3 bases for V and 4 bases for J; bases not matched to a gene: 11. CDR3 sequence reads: CASSPWQTGMGTGELFF. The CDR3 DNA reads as TGTGCCAGCTCACCTTGGCAGACAGGGATGGGCACCGGGGAGCTGTTTTTT.

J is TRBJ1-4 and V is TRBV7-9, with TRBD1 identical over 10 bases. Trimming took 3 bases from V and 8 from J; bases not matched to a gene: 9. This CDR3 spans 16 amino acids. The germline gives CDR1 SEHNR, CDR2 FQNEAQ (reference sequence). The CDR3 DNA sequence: TGTGCCAGCAGCTTTCGACAGGGGGCAGGGGGAGAAAAACTGTTTTTT. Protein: CASSFRQGAGGEKLFF.

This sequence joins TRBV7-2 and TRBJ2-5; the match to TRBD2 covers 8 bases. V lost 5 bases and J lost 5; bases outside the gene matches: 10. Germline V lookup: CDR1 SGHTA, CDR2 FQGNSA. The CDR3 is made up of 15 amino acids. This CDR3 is CASSPRSSGTETQYF. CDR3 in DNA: TGTGCCAGCAGCCCCCGAAGTAGCGGGACGGAGACCCAGTACTTC. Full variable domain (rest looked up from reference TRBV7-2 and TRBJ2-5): GAGVSQSPSNKVTEKGKDVELRCDPISGHTALYWYRQSLGQGLEFLIYFQGNSAPDKSGLPSDRFSAERTGGSVSTLTIQRTQQEDSAVYLCASSPRSSGTETQYFGPGTRLLVL.

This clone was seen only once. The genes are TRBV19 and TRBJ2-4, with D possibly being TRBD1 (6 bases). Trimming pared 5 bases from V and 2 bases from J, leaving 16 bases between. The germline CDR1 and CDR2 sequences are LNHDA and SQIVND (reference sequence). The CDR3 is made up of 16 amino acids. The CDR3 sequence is CASSVNPQGPKNIQYF. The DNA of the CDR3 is TGTGCCAGTAGTGTTAACCCTCAGGGGCCCAAAAACATTCAGTACTTC.

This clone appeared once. In DNA, the CDR3 is TGTGCCAGCAGCTTAATTCAGGGAGTCTCTGGGGCCAACGTCCTGACTTTC. It specifies CASSLIQGVSGANVLTF. V gene TRBV7-2 combines with J gene TRBJ2-6; perhaps D is TRBD1 or TRBD2 (5 bases each). The CDR3 contains 17 residues. With 2 bases removed from V and 0 bases from J, the gap between germline ends came to 11 bases. CDR1 is SGHTA, CDR2 FQGNSA, per germline.

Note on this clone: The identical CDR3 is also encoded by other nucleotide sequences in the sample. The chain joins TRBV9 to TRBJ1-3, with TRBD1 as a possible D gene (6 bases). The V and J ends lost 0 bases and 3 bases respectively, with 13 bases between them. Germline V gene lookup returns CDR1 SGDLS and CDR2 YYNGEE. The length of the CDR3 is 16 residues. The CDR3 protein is CASSVGGRGFGNTIYF. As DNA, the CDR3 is TGTGCCAGCAGCGTAGGAGGCAGGGGTTTTGGAAACACCATATATTTT.

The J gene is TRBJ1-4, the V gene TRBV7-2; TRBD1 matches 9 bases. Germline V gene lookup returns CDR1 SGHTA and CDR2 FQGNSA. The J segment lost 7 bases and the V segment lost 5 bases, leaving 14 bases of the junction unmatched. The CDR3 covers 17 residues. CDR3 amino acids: CASSLAATGGWREKLFF. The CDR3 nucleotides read TGTGCCAGCAGCCTGGCCGCCACAGGGGGCTGGCGTGAAAAACTGTTTTTT.

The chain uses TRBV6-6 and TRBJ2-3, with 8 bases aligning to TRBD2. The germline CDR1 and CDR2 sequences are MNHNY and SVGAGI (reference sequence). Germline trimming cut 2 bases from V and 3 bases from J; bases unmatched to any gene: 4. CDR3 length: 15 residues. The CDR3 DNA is TGTGCCAGCAGTTACGGTAGCGGGGCAACAGATACGCAGTATTTT. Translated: CASSYGSGATDTQYF.

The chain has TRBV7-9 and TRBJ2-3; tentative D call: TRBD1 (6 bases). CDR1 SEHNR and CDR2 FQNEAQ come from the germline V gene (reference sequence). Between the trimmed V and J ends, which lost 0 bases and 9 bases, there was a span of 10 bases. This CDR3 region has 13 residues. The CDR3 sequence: CASSLAQGQTQYF. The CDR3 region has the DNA TGTGCCAGCAGCTTAGCCCAGGGACAAACGCAGTATTTT.